One sample yielded the 15 T cell receptor beta chains listed below, sequenced in a study of radiation and T cells in renal cell carcinoma. Time point meaning: blood 4 weeks post-SBRT, at nephrectomy. Documented treatment: 15 Gy SBRT to primary tumor, nephrectomy 4 weeks later. The method was immunoSEQ multiplex PCR; TCRdb's version includes in-frame clones alone and lacks a portion of them. Found here are more than 60,000 clones, around four fifths of them singletons; the top ten hold more than 2%. The source material was blood, sampled from a patient whose treatment included radiotherapy and nephrectomy. The receptor set was obtained from a woman aged 55-69 years with renal cell carcinoma.

This clone has just one count. V is TRBV28 and J is TRBJ2-5, with 9 bases that match TRBD1. V trimming: 6 bases; J trimming: 5 bases; junction bases outside the gene matches: 7. Germline V gene sequence: CDR1 MDHEN, CDR2 SYDVKM. CDR3 length equals 14 residues. This CDR3 is CASSLQGTGETQYF. In nucleotides, the CDR3 is TGTGCCAGCAGCCTACAGGGGACAGGGGAGACCCAGTACTTC.

This chain connects TRBV7-3 to TRBJ2-2, with D possibly being TRBD2 (5 bases). The CDR3 extends over 15 amino acids. Between the trimmed V and J ends, which lost 5 bases and 4 bases, there was a span of 14 bases. The V gene's germline CDR1 is SGHTA and CDR2 FQGTGA. The DNA of the CDR3 is TGTGCCAGCAGCCCGCAACACGGAGGCACCGGGGAGCTGTTTTTT. Its protein product is CASSPQHGGTGELFF.

The V gene is TRBV28, the J gene TRBJ1-1; D may be TRBD1 (5 bases). The CDR3 sequence is 15 residues long. Trimming shortened V by 4 bases and J by 4 bases, and 16 bases separated the two germline ends. CDR1 is MDHEN, CDR2 SYDVKM, per germline. DNA for the CDR3: TGTGCCAGCAGTTCCCCCGGGGGAGGAAGCACTGAAGCTTTCTTT. Encoded protein: CASSSPGGGSTEAFF.

This clone appeared once. The V call is TRBV4-1, the J call TRBJ2-5; 10 nucleotides line up with TRBD2. The ends lost 4 bases at V and 2 bases at J; junction bases unmatched: 10. The CDR3 consists of 17 residues. The germline V gene encodes CDR1 MGHRA and CDR2 YSYEKL. The DNA for the CDR3 is TGCGCCAGCAGCCGGGAAGGGGTAGCGGGGGGTCAAGAGACCCAGTACTTC. Translated, it gives CASSREGVAGGQETQYF.

J is TRBJ2-7 and V is TRBV6-1; 7 bases line up with TRBD1. From germline, CDR1 is MNHNS and CDR2 SASEGT. This CDR3 is built from 15 residues. V was clipped by 5 bases and J by 7 bases; unmatched bases: 14. The chain's CDR3 is CASSSPGRGKGEQYF. CDR3 DNA: TGTGCCAGCAGTTCCCCCGGCAGGGGGAAAGGGGAGCAGTACTTC.

This sequence joins TRBV29-1 and TRBJ2-1, with D unclear. Germline V gene sequence: CDR1 SQVTM, CDR2 ANQGSEA. V lost 3 bases to trimming and J lost 5 bases, with 8 bases between them. This CDR3 comprises 12 residues. The CDR3 loop reads CSVDIGHNEQFF. CDR3 bases: TGCAGCGTTGATATTGGCCACAATGAGCAGTTCTTC.

The V gene is TRBV6-6, the J gene TRBJ1-5, with D tentatively TRBD1 (5 bases). The germline V and J ends were trimmed by 6 bases and 0 bases, with 12 bases remaining between them. This CDR3 comprises 15 residues. Germline values: CDR1 MNHNY, CDR2 SVGAGI (reference sequence). CDR3 loop: CASRTQEYSNQPQHF. The CDR3 bases are TGTGCCAGCAGAACACAGGAATATAGCAATCAGCCCCAGCATTTT.

The genes are TRBV29-1 and TRBJ1-2; 7 positions match TRBD1. V lost 1 base, J lost 4 bases, and 3 bases stayed unmatched. The CDR3 covers 13 residues. From germline, CDR1 is SQVTM and CDR2 ANQGSEA. CDR3 protein: CSVEAPGGYGYTF. CDR3 nucleotide sequence: TGCAGCGTTGAAGCCCCAGGGGGCTATGGCTACACCTTC. The full variable domain, in which reference TRBV29-1 and TRBJ1-2 provide the parts outside the CDR3, is SAVISQKPSRDICQRGTSLTIQCQVDSQVTMMFWYRQQPGQSLTLIATANQGSEATYESGFVIDKFPISRPNLTFSTLTVSNMSPEDSSIYLCSVEAPGGYGYTFGSGTRLTVV.

The chain is built from TRBV29-1 and TRBJ2-3; TRBD1 matches at 11 bases. The CDR3 has 14 amino acids. V was clipped by 5 bases and J by 4 bases; unmatched bases: 5. The germline V gene encodes CDR1 SQVTM and CDR2 ANQGSEA. In DNA form, the CDR3 reads TGCAGCGTTATCCGGGACAGGGGGTCAGATACGCAGTATTTT. This encodes CSVIRDRGSDTQYF.

J is TRBJ2-1 and V is TRBV11-2, with D hard to call. Looked up from germline, CDR1 is SGHAT and CDR2 is FQNNGV. The CDR3 has 14 residues. Trimming removed 1 base from V and 4 bases from J, with 8 bases in between. The DNA of the CDR3 is TGTGCCAGCAGCTTAGTTGCAGCGTACAATGAGCAGTTCTTC. It yields the protein CASSLVAAYNEQFF.

The chain uses TRBV28 and TRBJ1-3; maybe TRBD1 (6 bases). Germline CDR1 reads MDHEN; CDR2 reads SYDVKM. CDR3 length: 18 amino acids. The germline V and J ends were trimmed by 6 bases and 0 bases, with 21 bases remaining between them. CDR3 nucleotide sequence: TGTGCCAGCAGCCTAGGGGGTGGACCGAGCCTCTCTGGAAACACCATATATTTT. As protein: CASSLGGGPSLSGNTIYF.

The V call is TRBV5-4, the J call TRBJ1-6; 7 bases align to TRBD1. J gave up 7 bases and V 5 bases, and 9 bases lay outside the gene matches. From germline, CDR1 is SGHNT and CDR2 YYREEE (reference sequence). The CDR3 is 15 residues long. The CDR3 here is CASSFGDSSNSPLHF. Here the CDR3 DNA reads TGTGCCAGCAGTTTCGGGGACAGTTCAAATTCACCCCTCCACTTT. Together with reference TRBV5-4 and TRBJ1-6, the CDR3 gives the full variable domain: ETGVTQSPTHLIKTRGQQVTLRCSSQSGHNTVSWYQQALGQGPQFIFQYYREEENGRGNFPPRFSGLQFPNYSSELNVNALELDDSALYLCASSFGDSSNSPLHFGNGTRLTVT.

The table lists this clone with a few counts. At the DNA level, this CDR3 is encoded by other sequences in the same sample as well. V usage is TRBV5-1 and J usage is TRBJ2-5; no definite D call. The CDR3 is 12 amino acids. Germline-derived CDR1 and CDR2 are SGHRS and YFSETQ. V gave up 0 bases and J gave up 5 bases, with 5 bases separating them. The CDR3 DNA reads as TGCGCCAGCAGCTTGGCAGGCGAGACCCAGTACTTC. It specifies CASSLAGETQYF.

This chain joins TRBV19 and TRBJ2-1, with 8 bases lining up with TRBD1. The germline V gene has CDR1 LNHDA and CDR2 SQIVND (reference sequence). The J segment lost 2 bases and the V segment lost 3 bases, leaving 3 bases of the junction unmatched. The CDR3 has 15 amino acids. The DNA of the CDR3 is TGTGCCAGTAGTATGGACAGGGATGCCTACAATGAGCAGTTCTTC. It specifies CASSMDRDAYNEQFF.

The chain carries TRBV4-1 and TRBJ1-2, with TRBD1 matching 10 bases. Losses at the gene ends were 5 bases for V and 7 bases for J; bases not matched to a gene: 1. CDR1 and CDR2 from the germline V gene are MGHRA and YSYEKL. The length of the CDR3 is 12 residues. The DNA for the CDR3 is TGCGCCAGCAGCGGGACAGGGGCTGGCTACACCTTC. Its protein product is CASSGTGAGYTF.